Following are 32 T cell receptor beta chains from one sample sequenced in a study of blood T cell dynamics during melanoma immunotherapy. Sample time point: pre-treatment baseline. Method: immunoSEQ multiplex PCR; TCRdb's copy keeps in-frame clones and lacks some. The sample comprises about 6,400 clones, roughly 88% of which are singletons, and around 2% rests with the top ten. The specimen comprised blood, sampled from a patient treated with checkpoint blockade. The origin of the receptors is a human donor with melanoma.

This chain uses TRBV4-3 with TRBJ2-4, with TRBD1 matching 8 bases. The V segment lost 3 bases and the J segment 8 bases; nucleotides outside the gene matches: 9. This CDR3 has 15 amino acids. Germline values: CDR1 LGHNA, CDR2 YSLEER. Here the CDR3 reads CASSHQQGGRDIQYF. CDR3 DNA: TGCGCCAGCAGCCACCAACAGGGGGGTAGGGACATTCAGTACTTC.

CDR3 nucleotides: TGTGCCAGTAGTATGGGGCCAGGGGGCGTCTATGGCTACACCTTC. It is translated as CASSMGPGGVYGYTF. The chain carries TRBV19 and TRBJ1-2, with 8 nucleotides matching TRBD1. Looked up from germline, CDR1 is LNHDA and CDR2 is SQIVND (reference sequence). This CDR3 spans 15 amino acids. The J segment lost 4 bases and the V segment lost 3 bases, leaving 7 bases of the junction unmatched. The entire variable domain, with the rest obtained from reference TRBV19 and TRBJ1-2, is as follows: DGGITQSPKYLFRKEGQNVTLSCEQNLNHDAMYWYRQDPGQGLRLIYYSQIVNDFQKGDIAEGYSVSREKKESFPLTVTSAQKNPTAFYLCASSMGPGGVYGYTFGSGTRLTVV.

The chain is built from TRBV11-2 and TRBJ2-3; possibly TRBD1 or TRBD2 for D (5 bases each). Deletions cut 5 bases from V and 6 bases from J, with 21 bases between. The CDR3 consists of 16 residues. Germline CDR1 and CDR2: SGHAT and FQNNGV. This CDR3 is CASSPRPGTLGDTQYF. DNA of the CDR3: TGTGCCAGCAGCCCGCGTCCCGGGACCCTCGGGGATACGCAGTATTTT.

Here the CDR3 DNA reads TGCGCCAGCAGCTCACAGGGGTCTGGGTACGAGCAGTACTTC. Translated: CASSSQGSGYEQYF. The chain carries TRBV5-1 and TRBJ2-7; 7 nucleotides match TRBD1. The CDR3 is 14 residues long. Trimming removed 3 bases from V and 4 bases from J; junction bases left unmatched: 7. Germline V gives CDR1 SGHRS, CDR2 YFSETQ.

This clone appeared a single time. V is TRBV7-3 and J is TRBJ2-3, with 13 positions matching TRBD2. Trimming at V came to 5 bases and at J to 4 bases, leaving 9 bases not matched to a gene. The CDR3 is made up of 17 amino acids. Germline assignment: CDR1 SGHTA and CDR2 FQGTGA. CDR3 DNA sequence: TGTGCCAGCAGCCCCCGGACTAGCGGGGGTGGGGCAGATACGCAGTATTTT. Translating it yields CASSPRTSGGGADTQYF. The full variable domain, in which reference TRBV7-3 and TRBJ2-3 provide the parts outside the CDR3, is GAGVSQTPSNKVTEKGKYVELRCDPISGHTALYWYRQSLGQGPEFLIYFQGTGAADDSGLPNDRFFAVRPEGSVSTLKIQRTERGDSAVYLCASSPRTSGGGADTQYFGPGTRLTVL.

In this sample, this clone turned up once. The chain has TRBV30 and TRBJ1-2; D is unclear. The CDR3 is 14 residues long. V dropped 1 base and J dropped 1 base, with 10 bases sitting between them. The germline V gene encodes CDR1 GTSNPN and CDR2 SVGIG (reference sequence). CDR3 residues: CAWSDVPVNYGYTF. The CDR3 DNA reads TGTGCCTGGAGTGACGTTCCGGTTAACTATGGCTACACCTTC.

The chain couples TRBV9 to TRBJ2-6, with unresolved D. Germline CDR1 SGDLS, CDR2 YYNGEE. CDR3 size: 15 residues. V was pared by 3 bases and J by 2 bases, with 9 bases between. CDR3 bases: TGTGCCAGCAGCGCCTTTGCTACTGGGGCCAACGTCCTGACTTTC. Its translation is CASSAFATGANVLTF.

This chain connects TRBV25-1 to TRBJ2-3; D uncertain. Trimming left V 6 bases short and J 2 bases short, with 12 bases between. The CDR3 totals 14 residues. Germline V gene lookup returns CDR1 MGHDK and CDR2 SYGVNS. CDR3 nucleotide sequence: TGTGCCAGCAGCGCCTCGAGCCTCACAGATACGCAGTATTTT. The encoded protein is CASSASSLTDTQYF.

A remark on this clone: A read error may account for a junction end that differs from germline. The rearrangement uses TRBV4-3 and TRBJ2-1; the match to TRBD2 covers 9 bases. The CDR3 length is 17 residues. Germline V gene sequence: CDR1 LGHNA, CDR2 YSLEER. CDR3 bases: TGCGCCAGCAGCCAGGCCAGGGGCGGGGGGGCCTACTATGAGCAGTTCTTC. It translates to CASSQARGGGAYYEQFF.

This chain links TRBV27 with TRBJ2-5, with D unresolved. Germline CDR1 reads MNHEY; CDR2 reads SMNVEV (reference sequence). The V end was cut by 8 bases, the J end by 7 bases, with 17 bases between. The CDR3 spans 13 residues. The CDR3 sequence: CASGPTPRSTQYF. CDR3 DNA: TGTGCCAGCGGCCCGACACCCCGGTCGACCCAGTACTTC.

The chain uses TRBV11-2 and TRBJ2-5, with TRBD1 matching 7 bases. There are 16 residues in the CDR3. Losses at the gene ends were 1 base for V and 2 bases for J; bases not matched to a gene: 7. Germline V gene lookup returns CDR1 SGHAT and CDR2 FQNNGV. The CDR3 is CASSLGKGQLQETQYF. For the CDR3, the DNA is TGTGCCAGCAGCTTAGGAAAGGGACAGCTTCAAGAGACCCAGTACTTC.

About this clone itself: At one end the junction does not follow the germline gene, possibly because of a read error. This specimen includes other DNA sequences encoding the same CDR3. The CDR3: CASSAGTVSNQPQHF. CDR3 nucleotides: TGTGCCAGCAGCGCCGGGACAGTGAGCAATCAGCCCCAACATTTT. The chain has TRBV7-9 and TRBJ1-5, with 7 bases that match TRBD1. The germline gives CDR1 SEHNR, CDR2 FQNEAQ (reference sequence). The CDR3 is 15 residues long. The entire variable domain, with the rest obtained from reference TRBV7-9 and TRBJ1-5, is as follows: DTGVSQNPRHKITKRGQNVTFRCDPISEHNRLYWYRQTLGQGPEFLTYFQNEAQLEKSRLLSDRFSAERPKGSFSTLEIQRTEQGDSAMYLCASSAGTVSNQPQHFGDGTRLSIL.

The rearrangement uses TRBV6-5 and TRBJ2-7; no clear D. Germline loops: CDR1 MNHEY, CDR2 SVGAGI. The length of the CDR3 is 14 residues. The V end was cut by 3 bases, the J end by 3 bases, with 12 bases between. This CDR3 is CASSYGPQIYEQYF. The CDR3 coding sequence is TGTGCCAGCAGTTATGGGCCGCAAATCTACGAGCAGTACTTC.

This clone was seen a single time. The V gene is TRBV6-1, the J gene TRBJ1-4; D gene ambiguous. V dropped 2 bases and J dropped 0 bases, with 7 bases sitting between them. The CDR3 spans 15 residues. The V gene's germline CDR1 is MNHNS and CDR2 SASEGT. CDR3 protein: CASSEKFATNEKLFF. The DNA of the CDR3 is TGTGCCAGCAGTGAAAAGTTTGCAACTAATGAAAAACTGTTTTTT.

CDR3 sequence: CASSLMSARTGGFHEQFF. In DNA, the CDR3 is TGTGCCAGCAGCCTAATGTCGGCCCGGACAGGGGGCTTCCATGAGCAGTTCTTC. The chain uses TRBV5-8 and TRBJ2-1; 11 nucleotides align to TRBD1. The CDR3 spans 18 residues. Looked up from germline, CDR1 is SGHTS and CDR2 is YDEGEE. Losses at the gene ends were 4 bases for V and 8 bases for J; bases not matched to a gene: 17.

This chain links TRBV7-3 with TRBJ1-1; D remains ambiguous. The V end was cut by 3 bases, the J end by 4 bases, with 6 bases between. The V gene's germline CDR1 is SGHTA and CDR2 FQGTGA. This CDR3 has 12 residues. CDR3 nucleotides: TGTGCCAGCAGCTTTTTCTTCACTGAAGCTTTCTTT. It is translated as CASSFFFTEAFF.

In its sample, this clone was seen a few times. The rearrangement links TRBV7-9 to TRBJ2-3, with TRBD1 matching 10 bases. This CDR3 spans 17 amino acids. V lost 6 bases, J lost 6 bases, and 15 bases stayed unmatched. Per the germline V gene, CDR1 is SEHNR and CDR2 is FQNEAQ (reference sequence). The CDR3 DNA follows: TGTGCCAGCAGGCCATCGGGACAGGGGTTTAAAAAGGATACGCAGTATTTT. Protein: CASRPSGQGFKKDTQYF.

V and J are TRBV28 and TRBJ1-1, with 11 bases that match TRBD1. V gave up 6 bases and J gave up 4 bases; unmatched junction bases: 4. The CDR3 has 14 amino acids. Germline CDR1 is MDHEN and CDR2 is SYDVKM. CDR3 coding DNA: TGTGCCAGCAGGCGGACAGGGGGCTTCACTGAAGCTTTCTTT. Encoded protein: CASRRTGGFTEAFF.

The chain joins TRBV2 to TRBJ1-2; 11 bases fit TRBD1. Germline loops: CDR1 SNHLY, CDR2 FYNNEI. With 2 bases clipped from V and 6 bases from J, the junction kept 8 bases outside the gene matches. The CDR3 has 16 amino acids. In DNA form, the CDR3 reads TGTGCCAGCAGTGAATGGGGCACGGGACAGGGGGATGGCTACACCTTC. Protein: CASSEWGTGQGDGYTF.

The V and J genes are TRBV6-6 and TRBJ2-7; perhaps TRBD2 as D (5 bases). The CDR3 runs 14 residues. V lost 5 bases and J 1 base, leaving 12 bases between the germline ends. Germline V gene lookup returns CDR1 MNHNY and CDR2 SVGAGI (reference sequence). CDR3 sequence (DNA): TGTGCCAGCAGTGTCTCCGGGAATTCCTACGAGCAGTACTTC. Residues: CASSVSGNSYEQYF.

The rearrangement links TRBV6-4 to TRBJ1-1, with D tentatively TRBD1 (6 bases). Germline loops: CDR1 MRHNA, CDR2 SNTAGT. Trimming took off 5 bases at V and 0 bases at J, with 16 bases between the two ends. The CDR3 is made up of 16 amino acids. The CDR3, as DNA: TGTGCCAGCAGTCCACAGGGCGGGAGCATGAACACTGAAGCTTTCTTT. This sequence encodes CASSPQGGSMNTEAFF.

CDR3 in DNA: TGTGCCAGTAGTCCCCGGGCCCGTAACTCTGGGGCCAACGTCCTGACTTTC. Its protein product is CASSPRARNSGANVLTF. The rearrangement links TRBV19 to TRBJ2-6; no clear D gene. CDR3 size: 17 residues. Trimming shortened V by 5 bases and J by 0 bases, and 14 bases separated the two germline ends. Germline loops: CDR1 LNHDA, CDR2 SQIVND (reference sequence).

V usage is TRBV11-3 and J usage is TRBJ2-3, with unresolved D. Trimming left V 1 base short and J 4 bases short, with 6 bases between. The germline gives CDR1 SGHNT, CDR2 YENEEA. This CDR3 contains 13 residues. In DNA form, the CDR3 reads TGTGCCAGCAGCTTAGTTTCGGCAGATACGCAGTATTTT. Protein product: CASSLVSADTQYF.

The V and J genes are TRBV20-1 and TRBJ2-1; D call uncertain. The CDR3 extends over 11 amino acids. V lost 6 bases and J lost 12, with 15 bases in between. Germline V gene data show CDR1 as DFQATT and CDR2 as SNEGSKA (reference sequence). The chain's CDR3 is CSAERAVVQFF. CDR3 in DNA: TGCAGTGCCGAACGCGCAGTCGTGCAGTTCTTC.

The rearrangement joins TRBV19 to TRBJ2-3, with 8 bases matching TRBD2. V gave up 6 bases and J gave up 3 bases; unmatched junction bases: 8. The germline CDR1 and CDR2 sequences are LNHDA and SQIVND (reference sequence). This CDR3 spans 15 amino acids. CDR3: CASSLFSGGTDTQYF. The CDR3 bases are TGTGCCAGTAGCCTCTTTTCGGGGGGGACAGATACGCAGTATTTT.

This chain joins TRBV7-6 and TRBJ2-3; D is unresolved. The V end was cut by 1 base, the J end by 5 bases, with 7 bases between. The CDR3 length is 13 residues. The germline CDR1 and CDR2 sequences are SGHVS and FNYEAQ. The CDR3 region is CASSLVGVDTQYF. CDR3 nucleotides: TGTGCCAGCAGCTTAGTAGGAGTAGATACGCAGTATTTT.

This clone was detected only a few times. The rearrangement uses TRBV5-1 and TRBJ1-1, with 7 bases identical to TRBD1. CDR1 is SGHRS, CDR2 YFSETQ, per germline. Unmatched junction bases numbered 2, after V lost 2 bases and J lost 1 base. The CDR3 covers 14 residues. Written as DNA, the CDR3 is TGCGCCAGCAGCTTTCAGGGGGGGAACACTGAAGCTTTCTTT. This translates into CASSFQGGNTEAFF.

This rearrangement joins TRBV14 to TRBJ2-7, with D perhaps matching TRBD1 (6 bases). Deletions cut 1 base from V and 4 bases from J, with 11 bases between. CDR1 and CDR2 (germline): SGHDN, FVKESK. This CDR3 comprises 14 residues. DNA for the CDR3: TGTGCCAGCAGCCAAGGTTACAGGGTATACGAGCAGTACTTC. Protein product: CASSQGYRVYEQYF. Complete variable domain (other parts from reference TRBV14 and TRBJ2-7): EAGVTQFPSHSVIEKGQTVTLRCDPISGHDNLYWYRRVMGKEIKFLLHFVKESKQDESGMPNNRFLAERTGGTYSTLKVQPAELEDSGVYFCASSQGYRVYEQYFGPGTRLTVT.

V gene TRBV7-8 combines with J gene TRBJ2-1, with 11 bases identical to TRBD2. The CDR3 covers 16 residues. Trimming at V came to 5 bases and at J to 6 bases, leaving 9 bases not matched to a gene. Germline V gene lookup returns CDR1 SGHVS and CDR2 FQNEAQ. The CDR3 loop reads CASSRTGTSGFNEQFF. The DNA for the CDR3 is TGTGCCAGCAGCCGCACCGGGACTAGCGGATTCAATGAGCAGTTCTTC.

This clone appeared once. The chain combines TRBV23-1 with TRBJ2-7; no firm D call. TRBV23-1 is sorted into the ORF group, with uncertain function. The CDR3 consists of 11 residues. V lost 4 bases, J lost 3 bases, and 4 bases lay in between. The CDR3 sequence is CASSPNYEQYF. DNA for the CDR3: TGCGCCAGCAGTCCGAACTACGAGCAGTACTTC.

The chain uses TRBV5-6 and TRBJ1-5, with 10 bases identical to TRBD1. CDR1 is SGHDT and CDR2 is YYEEEE in the germline V gene. The CDR3 runs to 16 residues. V was pared by 3 bases and J by 1 base, with 4 bases of the junction left unmatched. Here the CDR3 reads CASSSGTGVSNQPQHF. The CDR3 DNA reads as TGTGCCAGCAGCTCCGGGACAGGGGTGAGCAATCAGCCCCAGCATTTT.

V and J are TRBV5-6 and TRBJ1-5; 7 nucleotides agree with TRBD1. The CDR3 runs 15 residues. The germline V gene encodes CDR1 SGHDT and CDR2 YYEEEE. Germline trimming cut 1 base from V and 2 bases from J; bases unmatched to any gene: 3. CDR3 coding DNA: TGTGCCAGCAGCTTGACAGGGGTGGGCAATCAGCCCCAGCATTTT. It yields the protein CASSLTGVGNQPQHF.